This record looks at one T cell receptor beta chain sequence and its context. Its antigen is undetermined. These data originate in a study of chemoradiotherapy in HPV16-positive cancers. Background on the study: Candidate HPV-specific T-cell clones and common TCR motifs came from functional assays in a couple of HPV16-positive patients. Overall study results and limits: Non-HPV-specific T cells did not expand in tumors during treatment, whereas candidate HPV-specific clones and E7-related motifs did.

The CDR3 length is 14 residues. Germline V CDR1 and CDR2: SEHNR, FQNEAQ (reference sequence). V was clipped by 2 bases and J by 2 bases, with 9 bases between them. Repertoires were sampled repeatedly during chemoradiotherapy. Produced via immunoSEQ multiplex PCR; TCRdb's table is partial and in-frame only. Found here are about 8,100 clones, around 64% of them singletons; the top ten hold around 20%. This specimen was collected from a patient who underwent chemoradiotherapy. The rearrangement uses TRBV7-9 and TRBJ1-1; D gene ambiguous. The sequence derives from a human donor with HPV-associated anogenital cancer. CDR3 bases: TGTGCCAGCAGCTTACTCGGAGCTAACACTGAAGCTTTCTTT. This encodes CASSLLGANTEAFF.